This passage covers 16 T cell receptor beta chains from one sample sequenced in a study of control samples from healthy donors and cancer patients. Produced via immunoSEQ multiplex PCR; TCRdb's table is partial and in-frame only. The sample lists 400,000 to 450,000 clones, 75% to 95% occurring once. Sequencing used PBMCs. These TCRs come from a man between 35 and 55 years old with head and neck cancer.

The V call is TRBV10-3, the J call TRBJ2-7; 8 bases fit TRBD1. CDR1 ENHRY and CDR2 SYGVKD come from the germline V gene. Trimming took 11 bases from V and 4 from J; bases not matched to a gene: 10. The CDR3 runs 13 residues. The CDR3 protein is CAAAPGQEYEQYF. In nucleotides, the CDR3 is TGTGCCGCTGCTCCGGGACAGGAATACGAGCAGTACTTC.

V gene TRBV7-3 combines with J gene TRBJ1-1; a possible D gene is TRBD1 (6 bases). The V end lost 5 bases, the J end lost 0 bases, and 25 bases lay between the germline ends. Germline-derived CDR1 and CDR2 are SGHTA and FQGTGA. CDR3 length equals 19 residues. The CDR3 spells CASSTGTPQPGSVNTEAFF. The CDR3 nucleotides are TGTGCCAGCAGCACCGGGACACCTCAACCAGGGTCGGTGAACACTGAAGCTTTCTTT.

This chain joins TRBV11-2 and TRBJ1-4, with D perhaps matching TRBD1 (5 bases). The CDR3 sequence is 15 residues long. Germline V CDR1 and CDR2: SGHAT, FQNNGV. V was shortened by 4 bases and J by 0 bases, with 9 bases between the two germline ends. DNA for the CDR3: TGTGCCAGCAGCTGGGACGGGGCAACTAATGAAAAACTGTTTTTT. It is translated as CASSWDGATNEKLFF.

The chain uses TRBV5-6 and TRBJ2-7, with D hard to call. Germline V CDR1 and CDR2: SGHDT, YYEEEE. Deletions cut 0 bases from V and 6 bases from J, with 7 bases between. The CDR3 runs to 12 residues. The CDR3 here is CASSLGPAEQYF. The CDR3 coding sequence is TGTGCCAGCAGCTTGGGTCCAGCCGAGCAGTACTTC.

The rearrangement joins TRBV28 to TRBJ1-2; D might be TRBD1 (5 bases). The CDR3 has 15 residues. Trimming left V 4 bases short and J 4 bases short, with 16 bases between. Germline assignment: CDR1 MDHEN and CDR2 SYDVKM. Here the CDR3 DNA reads TGTGCCAGCAGTTGGGGGGGGGAGAAAGTCTATGGCTACACCTTC. It is translated as CASSWGGEKVYGYTF.

This sequence joins TRBV19 and TRBJ2-7; 9 positions agree with TRBD2. The CDR3 extends over 16 amino acids. Per the germline V gene, CDR1 is LNHDA and CDR2 is SQIVND (reference sequence). Trimming at V came to 6 bases and at J to 5 bases, leaving 14 bases not matched to a gene. The CDR3 nucleotides are TGTGCCAGTAGCACCACTCACAGCGGGAGGTCTAACGAGCAGTACTTC. This gives the protein CASSTTHSGRSNEQYF.

The V and J genes are TRBV5-1 and TRBJ1-1; D is unclear. Trimming removed 1 base at V and 7 bases at J, with 5 bases between. Germline values: CDR1 SGHRS, CDR2 YFSETQ. The CDR3 has 11 residues. The CDR3 DNA reads as TGCGCCAGCAGCTTGTCAGGTGAAGCTTTCTTT. Its translation is CASSLSGEAFF. Full variable domain (remainder filled in from reference TRBV5-1 and TRBJ1-1): KAGVTQTPRYLIKTRGQQVTLSCSPISGHRSVSWYQQTPGQGLQFLFEYFSETQRNKGNFPGRFSGRQFSNSRSEMNVSTLELGDSALYLCASSLSGEAFFGQGTRLTVV.

The chain has TRBV27 and TRBJ2-7, with D tentatively TRBD1 (5 bases). Germline CDR1 is MNHEY and CDR2 is SMNVEV (reference sequence). CDR3 size: 15 residues. V dropped 0 bases and J dropped 0 bases, with 9 bases sitting between them. This CDR3 is CASSLSGQASYEQYF. CDR3 DNA: TGTGCCAGCAGTTTATCGGGGCAAGCCTCCTACGAGCAGTACTTC.

The chain employs TRBV5-1 and TRBJ2-5; TRBD1 agrees at 9 bases. After removal of 4 bases from V and 2 bases from J, the junction contained 6 bases not matched to a gene. This CDR3 contains 15 residues. The germline V gene has CDR1 SGHRS and CDR2 YFSETQ. The CDR3 here is CASSEQTGGQETQYF. CDR3 bases: TGCGCCAGCAGCGAACAGACAGGGGGTCAAGAGACCCAGTACTTC.

The rearrangement joins TRBV30 to TRBJ2-5, with 8 bases lining up with TRBD1. This CDR3 spans 13 amino acids. CDR1 and CDR2 (germline): GTSNPN, SVGIG (reference sequence). The V and J ends lost 4 bases and 5 bases, in that order; junction bases with no gene match: 6. The CDR3 region has the DNA TGTGCCTGGAAAAGGACAGGGTGGGAGACCCAGTACTTC. This sequence encodes CAWKRTGWETQYF.

This rearrangement joins TRBV11-2 to TRBJ2-7; TRBD2 might be the D (6 bases). Trimming left V 6 bases short and J 3 bases short, with 12 bases between. The CDR3 extends over 13 amino acids. CDR1 is SGHAT and CDR2 is FQNNGV in the germline V gene. Here the CDR3 DNA reads TGTGCCAGCAGTCTGCCCGGGGGCTACGAGCAGTACTTC. This codes for CASSLPGGYEQYF.

The genes are TRBV7-9 and TRBJ2-3; the D is unclear. The CDR3 totals 12 residues. Germline V CDR1 and CDR2: SEHNR, FQNEAQ (reference sequence). Trimming pared 6 bases from V and 6 bases from J, leaving 10 bases between. Here the CDR3 DNA reads TGTGCCAGCAGGTCGACCCTGGATACGCAGTATTTT. This sequence encodes CASRSTLDTQYF.

This sequence joins TRBV27 and TRBJ2-5, with no clear D. The length of the CDR3 is 14 residues. Trimming pared 6 bases from V and 4 bases from J, leaving 15 bases between. Germline lookup yields CDR1 MNHEY and CDR2 SMNVEV (reference sequence). Here the CDR3 reads CASRALGVGETQYF. The CDR3, as DNA: TGTGCCAGCAGAGCTCTTGGGGTCGGAGAGACCCAGTACTTC.

This clone was counted between two and nine times. The rearrangement uses TRBV6-2 or TRBV6-3 and TRBJ2-3; the match to TRBD2 covers 11 bases. The CDR3 totals 20 residues. Germline V gives CDR1 MNHEY, CDR2 SVGEGT. J gave up 1 base and V 2 bases, and 14 bases lay outside the gene matches. CDR3 loop: CASSYAPYYSGGAGTDTQYF. The DNA for the CDR3 is TGTGCCAGCAGTTACGCCCCATATTATAGCGGGGGGGCTGGCACAGATACGCAGTATTTT.

The chain combines TRBV5-1 with TRBJ2-1, with 7 nucleotides matching TRBD1. Germline CDR1 SGHRS, CDR2 YFSETQ. This CDR3 has 15 amino acids. The V and J ends lost 3 bases and 14 bases, in that order; junction bases with no gene match: 17. The CDR3 bases are TGCGCCAGCAGCTCCCTCCCCGACAGGGAATCGAGGGAGTTCTTC. Translation gives CASSSLPDRESREFF.

The chain carries TRBV14 and TRBJ1-6; perhaps TRBD1 as D (6 bases). This CDR3 spans 15 amino acids. V was shortened by 1 base and J by 6 bases, with 10 bases between the two germline ends. CDR1 is SGHDN and CDR2 is FVKESK in the germline V gene. The CDR3 protein is CASSQATGSNSPLHF. CDR3 DNA: TGTGCCAGCAGCCAAGCTACAGGGTCTAATTCACCCCTCCACTTT.